The clone carrying this T cell receptor (beta chain) was counted at least ten times. The antigen is not known. This may arise from a read error, as a much more abundant clone is one base away. The germline V gene has CDR1 MNHNS and CDR2 SASEGT. V was pared by 10 bases and J by 2 bases, with 18 bases between. The length of the CDR3 is 14 residues. This sample was taken from a study of glioma-infiltrating T cells. Amplification of TCR alpha and beta CDR3 regions from RNA used iRepertoire nested multiplex PCR. One-step reverse transcription and amplification started from approximately 100-400 ng of tissue mRNA or PBMC total RNA. TCRdb independently ran MiXCR on the multiplex PCR reads; one entry per CDR3 protein. The repertoire consists of about 110,000 distinct CDR3 sequences, with less than 30% occurring once and the leading ten covering just under 35%. General observations from the study: Tissue and blood shared very few CDR3 sequences. Tissue-blood divergence was below expectation in non-neoplastic patients, above in gliomas.

This receptor was taken from a human donor with low-grade glioma or glioblastoma, undergoing nonglioma brain surgery, or in good health (not recorded which). This chain links TRBV6-1 with TRBJ2-7; a possible D gene is TRBD1 (5 bases). Sequenced sample: glioma tissue, nonneoplastic brain tissue, or PBMCs (not recorded which). In nucleotides, the CDR3 is TGTGCCAACACCCACCACGACAGACCCTACGAGCAGTACTTC. Amino acids: CANTHHDRPYEQYF.